A single sample gave rise to the 22 T cell receptor beta chains below, sequenced in a study of cytotoxic CD8 clonotypes in ibrutinib-treated CLL. TCRdb's copy holds only in-frame clones and misses some; the assay was immunoSEQ multiplex PCR. The profile shows some 200,000 clones, about three quarters of them singletons. Sequenced here: PBMCs, sampled after 12 months of ibrutinib treatment. The source is a human donor with chronic lymphocytic leukemia.

The J gene is TRBJ2-2, the V gene TRBV9; D not certain. Germline V gene sequence: CDR1 SGDLS, CDR2 YYNGEE. Trimming left V 0 bases short and J 8 bases short, with 11 bases between. The CDR3 extends over 14 amino acids. The CDR3 protein is CASSVETWGGELFF. The CDR3 bases are TGTGCCAGCAGCGTAGAAACTTGGGGTGGGGAGCTGTTTTTT.

V gene TRBV7-3 combines with J gene TRBJ2-2; a weak D match, TRBD1 (6 bases). CDR1 is SGHTA, CDR2 FQGTGA, per germline. Between the trimmed V and J ends, which lost 1 base and 3 bases, there was a span of 15 bases. There are 17 residues in the CDR3. Here the CDR3 reads CASSLMPDSYYTGELFF. The CDR3 nucleotides are TGTGCCAGCAGCTTAATGCCGGACAGCTATTACACCGGGGAGCTGTTTTTT. The entire variable domain, with the rest obtained from reference TRBV7-3 and TRBJ2-2, is as follows: GAGVSQTPSNKVTEKGKYVELRCDPISGHTALYWYRQSLGQGPEFLIYFQGTGAADDSGLPNDRFFAVRPEGSVSTLKIQRTERGDSAVYLCASSLMPDSYYTGELFFGEGSRLTVL.

The chain is built from TRBV19 and TRBJ2-7; D might be TRBD1 (6 bases). V was pared by 5 bases and J by 2 bases, with 13 bases between. The germline gives CDR1 LNHDA, CDR2 SQIVND (reference sequence). The CDR3 is made up of 14 amino acids. The CDR3 sequence: CASSPTGNTYEQYF. In DNA, the CDR3 is TGTGCCAGTAGTCCGACAGGCAACACCTACGAGCAGTACTTC.

V and J are TRBV5-4 and TRBJ2-1, with 7 bases that match TRBD2. Germline lookup yields CDR1 SGHNT and CDR2 YYREEE (reference sequence). CDR3 size: 15 residues. J lost 7 bases, V lost 2 bases, and 9 bases had no gene match. The CDR3 DNA reads as TGTGCCAGCAGCTTTGGACTAGGAGGTCAGAATGAGCAGTTCTTC. The encoded protein is CASSFGLGGQNEQFF.

CDR3: CATKRLAGGQETQYF. In nucleotides, the CDR3 is TGTGCCACCAAACGACTAGCGGGAGGACAAGAGACCCAGTACTTC. The V and J genes are TRBV27 and TRBJ2-5, with TRBD2 identical over 13 bases. Germline V CDR1 and CDR2: MNHEY, SMNVEV (reference sequence). This CDR3 has 15 amino acids. V shed 10 bases and J 2 bases; nucleotides not matched to a gene: 7.

The chain joins TRBV2 to TRBJ1-1; 9 nucleotides align to TRBD1. Germline CDR1 SNHLY, CDR2 FYNNEI. The length of the CDR3 is 13 residues. The trim removed 6 bases at V and 6 bases at J, leaving 5 bases unmatched. The DNA of the CDR3 is TGTGCCAGCAGAGGACAGGGGAGACCTGAAGCTTTCTTT. It translates to CASRGQGRPEAFF.

The chain couples TRBV30 to TRBJ1-4, with D perhaps TRBD1 (6 bases). The CDR3 has 17 amino acids. Deletions cut 3 bases from V and 0 bases from J, with 17 bases between. Per the germline V gene, CDR1 is GTSNPN and CDR2 is SVGIG (reference sequence). The CDR3 here is CAWRDIQGFATNEKLFF. The CDR3 DNA follows: TGTGCCTGGAGGGATATACAGGGTTTTGCAACTAATGAAAAACTGTTTTTT.

This chain connects TRBV19 to TRBJ1-1; D ambiguous. CDR3 length: 13 residues. Germline lookup yields CDR1 LNHDA and CDR2 SQIVND (reference sequence). Trimming left V 4 bases short and J 1 base short, with 7 bases between. CDR3 loop: CASSSRQNTEAFF. For the CDR3, the DNA is TGTGCCAGTAGTAGTAGACAGAACACTGAAGCTTTCTTT.

This rearrangement joins TRBV9 to TRBJ1-1, with TRBD1 matching 12 bases. The CDR3 runs 15 residues. Germline CDR1 reads SGDLS; CDR2 reads YYNGEE. The ends lost 5 bases at V and 4 bases at J; junction bases unmatched: 6. The CDR3 DNA sequence: TGTGCCAGCAGTCAGAGGGACAGGGGGCTCACTGAAGCTTTCTTT. Amino acid sequence: CASSQRDRGLTEAFF. Filled out from reference TRBV9 and TRBJ1-1, the complete variable domain reads DSGVTQTPKHLITATGQRVTLRCSPRSGDLSVYWYQQSLDQGLQFLIQYYNGEERAKGNILERFSAQQFPDLHSELNLSSLELGDSALYFCASSQRDRGLTEAFFGQGTRLTVV.

The chain links TRBV7-3 to TRBJ2-3; 8 positions match TRBD2. The CDR3 runs 15 residues. Germline V gene data show CDR1 as SGHTA and CDR2 as FQGTGA. The junction had 7 bases not matched to a gene; V was cut back by 6 bases and J by 2 bases. The CDR3 protein is CASSPGLANTDTQYF. The CDR3 DNA reads TGTGCCAGCAGTCCCGGACTAGCCAACACAGATACGCAGTATTTT.

This chain links TRBV6-1 with TRBJ2-7, with a weak D call TRBD1 (5 bases). The ends were cut back, 4 bases at V and 9 bases at J, with 10 bases in the middle. CDR3 length equals 11 residues. Germline CDR1 is MNHNS and CDR2 is SASEGT. In nucleotides, the CDR3 is TGTGCCAGCAGTGTGGGGCCTGGGCAGTACTTC. Amino acids: CASSVGPGQYF.

This clone was seen a handful of times. The chain links TRBV20-1 to TRBJ2-1, with no clear D. There are 11 residues in the CDR3. The V end lost 5 bases, the J end lost 10 bases, and 12 bases lay between the germline ends. The germline V gene has CDR1 DFQATT and CDR2 SNEGSKA (reference sequence). The CDR3 DNA follows: TGCAGTGCTTGGGTTAGACCAGAGCAGTTCTTC. Translation: CSAWVRPEQFF.

The table lists this clone with a few counts. The chain links TRBV27 to TRBJ1-2; D gene ambiguous. This CDR3 spans 14 amino acids. V shed 0 bases and J shed 1 base, with 6 bases lying between them. The germline gives CDR1 MNHEY, CDR2 SMNVEV (reference sequence). The CDR3 is CASSLSGFNYGYTF. In DNA, the CDR3 is TGTGCCAGCAGTTTATCCGGCTTTAACTATGGCTACACCTTC.

V gene TRBV30 combines with J gene TRBJ2-7; 11 positions match TRBD2. The CDR3 sequence is 14 residues long. The V and J ends lost 0 bases and 4 bases, in that order; junction bases with no gene match: 2. Germline V gives CDR1 GTSNPN, CDR2 SVGIG (reference sequence). The CDR3, as DNA: TGTGCCTGGAGTGTTACTAGCGGGGGTTACGAGCAGTACTTC. Protein product: CAWSVTSGGYEQYF.

This chain uses TRBV7-9 with TRBJ1-2; the D is unclear. Trimming stripped 5 bases from V and 4 bases from J, with 11 bases between. Germline CDR1 is SEHNR and CDR2 is FQNEAQ (reference sequence). This CDR3 has 13 amino acids. In DNA form, the CDR3 reads TGTGCCAGCAGCCCGAGTAACAGCTATGGCTACACCTTC. Translating it yields CASSPSNSYGYTF. Full variable domain (outside the CDR3, taken from reference TRBV7-9 and TRBJ1-2): DTGVSQNPRHKITKRGQNVTFRCDPISEHNRLYWYRQTLGQGPEFLTYFQNEAQLEKSRLLSDRFSAERPKGSFSTLEIQRTEQGDSAMYLCASSPSNSYGYTFGSGTRLTVV.

The chain has TRBV13 and TRBJ2-7; 7 nucleotides agree with TRBD1. V was pared by 5 bases and J by 0 bases, with 7 bases of the junction left unmatched. Germline CDR1 PRHDT, CDR2 FYEKMQ (reference sequence). The CDR3 consists of 15 residues. The CDR3: CASSLPTGSSYEQYF. CDR3 nucleotide sequence: TGTGCCAGCAGCCTCCCGACAGGGAGCTCCTACGAGCAGTACTTC.

The table lists this clone with a few counts. The V and J genes are TRBV25-1 and TRBJ1-1, with a weak D call TRBD1 (5 bases). The CDR3 runs to 14 residues. Trimming shortened V by 3 bases and J by 5 bases, and 13 bases separated the two germline ends. Germline V gives CDR1 MGHDK, CDR2 SYGVNS. This CDR3 is CASSDGTEGTEAFF. CDR3 nucleotide sequence: TGTGCCAGCAGTGATGGGACGGAGGGGACTGAAGCTTTCTTT.

This chain links TRBV6-5 with TRBJ2-7; 10 bases agree with TRBD1. The length of the CDR3 is 15 residues. Germline CDR1 and CDR2: MNHEY and SVGAGI. Losses at the gene ends were 1 base for V and 5 bases for J; bases not matched to a gene: 5. CDR3 in amino acids: CASSYWGTGAHEQYF. CDR3 nucleotide sequence: TGTGCCAGCAGTTACTGGGGGACAGGGGCACACGAGCAGTACTTC.

CDR3 region: CASSTRPSRDEQYF. CDR3 sequence (DNA): TGTGCCAGCTCAACCCGTCCCTCAAGGGACGAGCAGTACTTC. V gene TRBV18 combines with J gene TRBJ2-7; D is undetermined. V was pared by 5 bases and J by 5 bases, with 16 bases between. Looked up from germline, CDR1 is KGHSH and CDR2 is LQKENI. This CDR3 has 14 residues.

The chain employs TRBV7-9 and TRBJ2-7; D unclear. The V end lost 1 base, the J end lost 0 bases, and 7 bases lay between the germline ends. Germline assignment: CDR1 SEHNR and CDR2 FQNEAQ (reference sequence). CDR3 size: 14 residues. The CDR3 nucleotides read TGTGCCAGCAGCTTAGGGGCGAGCTCCTACGAGCAGTACTTC. It codes for CASSLGASSYEQYF.

The rearrangement links TRBV2 to TRBJ1-5; 7 bases line up with TRBD1. J lost 3 bases, V lost 2 bases, and 16 bases had no gene match. The germline V gene encodes CDR1 SNHLY and CDR2 FYNNEI. CDR3 length: 19 residues. The CDR3 DNA follows: TGTGCCAGCAGTGAAAAGGGGCAGGGGGAGATATTCATCAATCAGCCCCAGCATTTT. Translated, it gives CASSEKGQGEIFINQPQHF.

The chain couples TRBV19 to TRBJ1-4; 9 bases match TRBD1. Germline V gene sequence: CDR1 LNHDA, CDR2 SQIVND (reference sequence). This CDR3 is 15 amino acids long. The trim removed 5 bases at V and 5 bases at J, leaving 6 bases unmatched. As DNA, the CDR3 is TGTGCCAGTAGTCCCCCTGGGACAGGGAATGAAAAACTGTTTTTT. Its protein is CASSPPGTGNEKLFF. The full variable domain, completed using reference TRBV19 and TRBJ1-4, is DGGITQSPKYLFRKEGQNVTLSCEQNLNHDAMYWYRQDPGQGLRLIYYSQIVNDFQKGDIAEGYSVSREKKESFPLTVTSAQKNPTAFYLCASSPPGTGNEKLFFGSGTQLSVL.